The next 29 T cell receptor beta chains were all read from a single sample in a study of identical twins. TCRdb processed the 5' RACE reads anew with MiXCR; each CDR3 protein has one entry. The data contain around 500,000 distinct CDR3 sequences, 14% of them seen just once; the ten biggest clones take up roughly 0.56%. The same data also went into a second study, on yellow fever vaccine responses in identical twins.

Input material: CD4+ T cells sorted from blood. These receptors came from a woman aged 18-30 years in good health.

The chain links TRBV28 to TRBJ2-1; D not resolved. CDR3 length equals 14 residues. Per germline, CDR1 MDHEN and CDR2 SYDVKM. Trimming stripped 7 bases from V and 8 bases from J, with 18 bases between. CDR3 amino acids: CASTKGRSTDEQFF. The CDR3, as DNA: TGTGCCAGCACCAAAGGGCGCAGTACCGATGAGCAGTTCTTC.

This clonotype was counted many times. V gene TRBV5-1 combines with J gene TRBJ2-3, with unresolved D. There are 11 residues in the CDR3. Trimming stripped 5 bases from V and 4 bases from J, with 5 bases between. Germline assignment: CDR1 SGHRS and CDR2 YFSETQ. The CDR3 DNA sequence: TGCGCCAGCAGAACCTCAGATACGCAGTATTTT. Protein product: CASRTSDTQYF.

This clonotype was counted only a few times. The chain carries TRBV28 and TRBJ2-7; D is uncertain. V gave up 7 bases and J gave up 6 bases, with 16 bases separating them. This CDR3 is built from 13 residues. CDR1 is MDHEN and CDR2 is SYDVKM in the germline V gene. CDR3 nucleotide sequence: TGTGCCAGCAATGGGCAGATAATCTCCGAGCAGTACTTC. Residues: CASNGQIISEQYF. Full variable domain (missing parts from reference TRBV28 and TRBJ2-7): DVKVTQSSRYLVKRTGEKVFLECVQDMDHENMFWYRQDPGLGLRLIYFSYDVKMKEKGDIPEGYSVSREKKERFSLILESASTNQTSMYLCASNGQIISEQYFGPGTRLTVT.

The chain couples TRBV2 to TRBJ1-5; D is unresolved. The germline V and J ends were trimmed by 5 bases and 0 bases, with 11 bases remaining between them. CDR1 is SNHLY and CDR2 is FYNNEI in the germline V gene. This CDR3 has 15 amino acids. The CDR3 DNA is TGTGCCAGCAGTTACGGATCCGATAGCAATCAGCCCCAGCATTTT. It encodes CASSYGSDSNQPQHF.

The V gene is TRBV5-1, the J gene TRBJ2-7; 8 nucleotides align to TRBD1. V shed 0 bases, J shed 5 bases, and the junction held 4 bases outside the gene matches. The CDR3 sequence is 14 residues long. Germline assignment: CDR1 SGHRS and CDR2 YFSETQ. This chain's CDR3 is CASSLGQGFDEQYF. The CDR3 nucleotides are TGCGCCAGCAGCTTGGGACAGGGGTTCGACGAGCAGTACTTC.

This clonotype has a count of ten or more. The CDR3 region is CSVAGGGNQPQHF. As DNA, the CDR3 is TGCAGCGTTGCAGGGGGAGGCAATCAGCCCCAGCATTTT. The chain is built from TRBV29-1 and TRBJ1-5, with TRBD1 matching over 7 bases. The ends lost 4 bases at V and 2 bases at J; junction bases unmatched: 2. This CDR3 contains 13 residues. The germline CDR1 and CDR2 sequences are SQVTM and ANQGSEA.

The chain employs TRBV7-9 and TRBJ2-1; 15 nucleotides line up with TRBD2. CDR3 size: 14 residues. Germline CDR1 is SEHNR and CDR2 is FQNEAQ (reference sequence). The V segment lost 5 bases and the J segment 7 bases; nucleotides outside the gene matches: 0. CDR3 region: CASSGTSGGNEQFF. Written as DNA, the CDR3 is TGTGCCAGCAGCGGGACTAGCGGGGGGAATGAGCAGTTCTTC. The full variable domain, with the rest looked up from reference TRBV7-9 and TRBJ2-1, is DTGVSQNPRHKITKRGQNVTFRCDPISEHNRLYWYRQTLGQGPEFLTYFQNEAQLEKSRLLSDRFSAERPKGSFSTLEIQRTEQGDSAMYLCASSGTSGGNEQFFGPGTRLTVL.

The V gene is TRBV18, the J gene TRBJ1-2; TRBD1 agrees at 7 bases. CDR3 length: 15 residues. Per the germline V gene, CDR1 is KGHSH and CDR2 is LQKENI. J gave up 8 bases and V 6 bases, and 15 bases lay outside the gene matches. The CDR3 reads CASSTTQTGLEGYTF. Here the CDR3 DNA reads TGTGCCAGCTCCACAACCCAGACAGGGCTTGAAGGCTACACCTTC. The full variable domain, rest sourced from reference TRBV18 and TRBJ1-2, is NAGVMQNPRHLVRRRGQEARLRCSPMKGHSHVYWYRQLPEEGLKFMVYLQKENIIDESGMPKERFSAEFPKEGPSILRIQQVVRGDSAAYFCASSTTQTGLEGYTFGSGTRLTVV.

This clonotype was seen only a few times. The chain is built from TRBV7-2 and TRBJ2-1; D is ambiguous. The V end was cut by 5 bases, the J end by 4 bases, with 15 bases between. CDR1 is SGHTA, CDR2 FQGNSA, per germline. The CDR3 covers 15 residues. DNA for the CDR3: TGTGCCAGCAGCCTCTACTCGAGCATATACAATGAGCAGTTCTTC. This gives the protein CASSLYSSIYNEQFF.

For the CDR3, the DNA is TGTGCCAGCAGCCAGAAAGGGGCTAGAAGCGAGTTCTTC. Protein sequence: CASSQKGARSEFF. The gene calls are TRBV3-1 and TRBJ2-1; perhaps TRBD1 as D (5 bases). The CDR3 has 13 residues. The V end was cut by 3 bases, the J end by 14 bases, with 17 bases between. The germline gives CDR1 LGHDT, CDR2 YNNKEL (reference sequence).

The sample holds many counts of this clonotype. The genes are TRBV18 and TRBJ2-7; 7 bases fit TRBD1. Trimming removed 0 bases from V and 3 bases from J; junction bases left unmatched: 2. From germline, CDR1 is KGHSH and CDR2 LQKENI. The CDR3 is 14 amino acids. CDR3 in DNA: TGTGCCAGCTCACCACCGGGACAGAGCTACGAGCAGTACTTC. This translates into CASSPPGQSYEQYF.

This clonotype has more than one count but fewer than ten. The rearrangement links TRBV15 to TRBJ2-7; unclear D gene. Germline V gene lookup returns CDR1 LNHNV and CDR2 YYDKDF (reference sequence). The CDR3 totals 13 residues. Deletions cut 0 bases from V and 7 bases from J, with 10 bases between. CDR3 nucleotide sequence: TGTGCCACCAGCAGAGATCCGACACGGGAGCAGTACTTC. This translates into CATSRDPTREQYF.

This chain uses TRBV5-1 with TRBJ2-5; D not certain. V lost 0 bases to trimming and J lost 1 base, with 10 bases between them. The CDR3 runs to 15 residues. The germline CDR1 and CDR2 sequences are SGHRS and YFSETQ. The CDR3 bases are TGCGCCAGCAGCTTGGCAGGTAGACCCCAAGAGACCCAGTACTTC. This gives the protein CASSLAGRPQETQYF.

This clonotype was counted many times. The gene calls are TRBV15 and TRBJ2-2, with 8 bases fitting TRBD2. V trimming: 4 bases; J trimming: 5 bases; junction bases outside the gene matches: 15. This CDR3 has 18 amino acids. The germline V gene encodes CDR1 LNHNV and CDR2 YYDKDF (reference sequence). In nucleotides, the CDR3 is TGTGCCACCAGCATCCGTCATGGCAGGGCGGGGGGTACCGGGGAGCTGTTTTTT. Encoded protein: CATSIRHGRAGGTGELFF.

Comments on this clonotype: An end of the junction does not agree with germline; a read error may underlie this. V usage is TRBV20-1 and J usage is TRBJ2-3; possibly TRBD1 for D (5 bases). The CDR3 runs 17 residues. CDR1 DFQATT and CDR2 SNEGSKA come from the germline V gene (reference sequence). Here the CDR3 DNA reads TGCAGTGCTAGAGGCCCCAAAGGAAAGGGATTGACAGATACGCACTATTTT. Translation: CSARGPKGKGLTDTHYF.

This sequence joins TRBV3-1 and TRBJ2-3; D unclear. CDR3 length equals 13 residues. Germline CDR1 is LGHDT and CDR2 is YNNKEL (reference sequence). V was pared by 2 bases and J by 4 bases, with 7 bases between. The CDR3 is CASSQIRPDTQYF. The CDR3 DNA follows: TGTGCCAGCAGCCAAATAAGGCCAGATACGCAGTATTTT.

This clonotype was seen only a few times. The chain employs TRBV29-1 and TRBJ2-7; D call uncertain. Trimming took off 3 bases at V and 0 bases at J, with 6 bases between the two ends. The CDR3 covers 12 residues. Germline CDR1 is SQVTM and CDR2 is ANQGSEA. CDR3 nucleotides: TGCAGCGTTGACACTAACTCCTACGAGCAGTACTTC. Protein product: CSVDTNSYEQYF.

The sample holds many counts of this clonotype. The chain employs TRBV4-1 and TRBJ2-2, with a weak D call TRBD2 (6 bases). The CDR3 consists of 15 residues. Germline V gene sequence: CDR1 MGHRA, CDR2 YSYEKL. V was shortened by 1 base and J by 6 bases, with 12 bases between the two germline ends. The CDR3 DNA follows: TGCGCCAGCAGCCAAGCCCTGACTAGTTCCGGGGAGCTGTTTTTT. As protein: CASSQALTSSGELFF.

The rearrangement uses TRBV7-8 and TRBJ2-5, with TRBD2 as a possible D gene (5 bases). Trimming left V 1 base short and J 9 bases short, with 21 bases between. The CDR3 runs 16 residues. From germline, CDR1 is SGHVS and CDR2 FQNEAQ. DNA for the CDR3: TGTGCCAGCAGCTTAGATCTCTTAGGGCAGGAGGAGGCCCAGTACTTC. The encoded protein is CASSLDLLGQEEAQYF.

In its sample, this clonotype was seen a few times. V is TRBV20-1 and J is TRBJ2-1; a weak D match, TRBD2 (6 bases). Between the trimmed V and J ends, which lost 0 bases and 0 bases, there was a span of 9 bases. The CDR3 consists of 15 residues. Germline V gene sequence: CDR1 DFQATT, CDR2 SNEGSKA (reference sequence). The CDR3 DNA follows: TGCAGTGCTAGAGAGGGTAGCGGCTCCTACAATGAGCAGTTCTTC. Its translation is CSAREGSGSYNEQFF.

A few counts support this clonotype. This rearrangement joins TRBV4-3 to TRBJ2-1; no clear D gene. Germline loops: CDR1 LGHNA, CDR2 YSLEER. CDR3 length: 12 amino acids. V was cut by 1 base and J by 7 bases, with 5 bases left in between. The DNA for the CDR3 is TGCGCCAGCAGCCAAGCTATGAATGAGCAGTTCTTC. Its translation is CASSQAMNEQFF.

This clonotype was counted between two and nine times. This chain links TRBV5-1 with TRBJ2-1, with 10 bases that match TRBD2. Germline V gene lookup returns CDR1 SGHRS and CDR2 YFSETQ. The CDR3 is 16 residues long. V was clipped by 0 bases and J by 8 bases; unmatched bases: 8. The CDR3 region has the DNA TGCGCCAGCAGCTTGGACTCGCGGCTAGCGGGAGATGAGCAGTTCTTC. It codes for CASSLDSRLAGDEQFF.

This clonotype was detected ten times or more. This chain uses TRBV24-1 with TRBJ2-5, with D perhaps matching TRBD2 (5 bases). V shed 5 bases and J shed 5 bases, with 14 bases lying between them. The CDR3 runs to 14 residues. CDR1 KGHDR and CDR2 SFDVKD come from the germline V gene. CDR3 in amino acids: CATSAYRETETQYF. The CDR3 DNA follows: TGTGCCACCAGTGCGTACCGGGAAACCGAGACCCAGTACTTC.

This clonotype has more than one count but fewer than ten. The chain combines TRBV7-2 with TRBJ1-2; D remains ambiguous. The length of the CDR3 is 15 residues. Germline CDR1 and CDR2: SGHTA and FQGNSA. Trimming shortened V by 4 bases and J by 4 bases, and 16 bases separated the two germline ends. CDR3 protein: CASSSSAAAGYGYTF. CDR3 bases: TGTGCCAGCAGCTCTTCAGCGGCGGCGGGCTATGGCTACACCTTC. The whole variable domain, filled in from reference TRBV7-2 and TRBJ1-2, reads GAGVSQSPSNKVTEKGKDVELRCDPISGHTALYWYRQSLGQGLEFLIYFQGNSAPDKSGLPSDRFSAERTGGSVSTLTIQRTQQEDSAVYLCASSSSAAAGYGYTFGSGTRLTVV.

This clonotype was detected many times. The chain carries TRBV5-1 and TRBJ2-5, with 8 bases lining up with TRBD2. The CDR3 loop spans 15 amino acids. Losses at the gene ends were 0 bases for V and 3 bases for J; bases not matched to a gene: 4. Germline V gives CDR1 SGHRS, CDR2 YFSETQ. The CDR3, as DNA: TGCGCCAGCAGCTTGGCCGAAGCGGGGGAAGAGACCCAGTACTTC. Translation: CASSLAEAGEETQYF.

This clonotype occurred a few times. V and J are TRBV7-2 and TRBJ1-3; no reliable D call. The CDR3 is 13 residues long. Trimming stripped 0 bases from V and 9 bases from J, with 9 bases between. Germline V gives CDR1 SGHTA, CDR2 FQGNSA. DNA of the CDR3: TGTGCCAGCAGCTTAGCGGGATTGGGCACCATATATTTT. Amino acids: CASSLAGLGTIYF.

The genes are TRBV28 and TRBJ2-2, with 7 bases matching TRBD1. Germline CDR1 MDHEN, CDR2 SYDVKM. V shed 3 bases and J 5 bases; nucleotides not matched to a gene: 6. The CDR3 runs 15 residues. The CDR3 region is CASSLSRGITGELFF. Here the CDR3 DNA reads TGTGCCAGCAGTTTGTCCAGGGGGATAACCGGGGAGCTGTTTTTT.

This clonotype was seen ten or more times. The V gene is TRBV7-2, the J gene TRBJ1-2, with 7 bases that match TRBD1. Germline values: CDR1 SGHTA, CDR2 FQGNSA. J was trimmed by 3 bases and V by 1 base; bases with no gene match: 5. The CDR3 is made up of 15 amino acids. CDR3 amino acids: CASSLGGTEDYGYTF. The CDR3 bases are TGTGCCAGCAGCTTAGGAGGGACAGAGGACTATGGCTACACCTTC.

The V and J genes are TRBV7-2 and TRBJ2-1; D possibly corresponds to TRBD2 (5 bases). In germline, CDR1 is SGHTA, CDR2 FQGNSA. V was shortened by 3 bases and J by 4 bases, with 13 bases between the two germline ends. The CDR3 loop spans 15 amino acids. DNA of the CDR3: TGTGCCAGCAGCTTGGAGCGGCCCATTTACAATGAGCAGTTCTTC. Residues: CASSLERPIYNEQFF.